This TCR beta chain was captured by sequencing in a study of shared clonotypes between healthy human individuals. Losses at the gene ends were 5 bases for V and 5 bases for J; bases not matched to a gene: 1. From germline, CDR1 is ENHRY and CDR2 SYGVKD. The CDR3 is made up of 12 amino acids. The protocol was immunoSEQ multiplex PCR, while the TCRdb copy is restricted to in-frame clones and leaves out a portion. The sample gives 450,000 to 500,000 clones, 60% to 80% of which show up once; approximately 12% is in the top ten. Input material: PBMCs. The source is a woman in her thirties or forties in good health. Some clones in this sample may be carry-over from other donors' samples. The gene calls are TRBV10-3 and TRBJ2-5, with 8 bases identical to TRBD1. The CDR3 sequence: CAISRTGETQYF. In DNA form, the CDR3 reads TGTGCCATCAGTAGGACAGGGGAGACCCAGTACTTC.